A selection of T cell receptor beta chains follows, all from one sample in a study of T cell responses to AZD1222 COVID-19 vaccine. Clones were read by immunoSEQ multiplex PCR, and TCRdb kept only the in-frame ones, dropping some. The profile shows roughly 100,000 clones, about nine tenths of them singletons. The sample here was peripheral blood, taken on day 0 of AZD1222 vaccination. The receptor set was obtained from an adult in good health. CDR3s include the opening cysteine and the closing phenylalanine or tryptophan. The D gene is left open where the match is weak. Expanded clones are given a class, and other clones once, few, many or no size at all.

size: .
J: TRBJ1-3
D: .
V: TRBV9
CDR3: CASSVADYKGDTIYF
DNA: TGTGCCAGCAGCGTAGCAGACTACAAAGGGGACACCATATATTTT

size: .
J: TRBJ2-2
D: TRBD1
V: TRBV28
CDR3: CATDRGQGELFF
DNA: TGTGCCACCGACAGGGGTCAAGGGGAGCTGTTTTTT

size: .
J: TRBJ1-6
D: .
V: TRBV6-5
CDR3: CASSYFRFSYNSPLHF
DNA: TGTGCCAGCAGTTACTTCCGGTTTTCCTATAATTCACCCCTCCACTTT

size: .
J: TRBJ2-1
D: .
V: TRBV6-1
CDR3: CASSDRLPPRYNEQFF
DNA: TGTGCCAGCAGTGACCGATTACCTCCCCGATACAATGAGCAGTTCTTC

size: .
J: TRBJ2-1
D: TRBD2
V: TRBV20-1
CDR3: CSASSASGIYNEQFF
DNA: TGCAGTGCCAGTTCAGCTAGCGGGATATACAATGAGCAGTTCTTC

size: .
J: TRBJ2-7
D: TRBD2
V: TRBV2
CDR3: CASTGVAGGLFEQYF
DNA: TGTGCCAGCACAGGAGTAGCGGGAGGGCTTTTCGAGCAGTACTTC

size: .
J: TRBJ1-1
D: .
V: TRBV7-9
CDR3: CASSSMAIFNTEAFF
DNA: TGTGCCAGCAGCTCAATGGCCATCTTTAACACTGAAGCTTTCTTT

size: .
J: TRBJ2-7
D: .
V: TRBV9
CDR3: CASSVAPTAGDEQYF
DNA: TGTGCCAGCAGCGTAGCACCGACCGCAGGGGACGAGCAGTACTTC

size: few
J: TRBJ1-1
D: .
V: TRBV28
CDR3: CASTPAPRGEAFF
DNA: TGTGCCAGCACCCCCGCGCCCAGGGGTGAAGCTTTCTTT

size: .
J: TRBJ2-7
D: .
V: TRBV11-3
CDR3: CASGRSYEQYF
DNA: TGTGCCAGCGGGCGTTCTTACGAGCAGTACTTC

size: .
J: TRBJ1-5
D: .
V: TRBV28
CDR3: CASTVVNQPQHF
DNA: TGTGCCAGCACCGTAGTTAATCAGCCCCAGCATTTT

size: .
J: TRBJ1-5
D: .
V: TRBV21-1
CDR3: CASRQGNQPQHF
DNA: TGTGCCAGCCGGCAGGGGAATCAGCCCCAGCATTTT

size: .
J: TRBJ1-1
D: .
V: TRBV7-2
CDR3: CASSLEQGETEAFF
DNA: TGTGCCAGCAGCTTAGAACAGGGTGAGACTGAAGCTTTCTTT

size: .
J: TRBJ2-3
D: TRBD2
V: TRBV5-4
CDR3: CASSLEGLRTDTQYF
DNA: TGTGCCAGCAGCTTGGAGGGACTACGCACAGATACGCAGTATTTT

size: .
J: TRBJ2-7
D: .
V: TRBV5-1
CDR3: CASSPYRDEQYF
DNA: TGCGCCAGCAGTCCGTACAGGGACGAGCAGTACTTC

size: .
J: TRBJ2-4
D: TRBD2
V: TRBV11-2
CDR3: CASRGLTKNIQYF
DNA: TGTGCCAGCAGGGGACTAACCAAAAACATTCAGTACTTC

size: .
J: TRBJ2-1
D: TRBD2
V: TRBV6-5
CDR3: CASSKSGSSYNEQFF
DNA: TGTGCCAGCAGTAAGAGCGGGAGCTCCTACAATGAGCAGTTCTTC

size: .
J: TRBJ2-7
D: .
V: TRBV9
CDR3: CASSPRGLSSYEQYF
DNA: TGTGCCAGCAGCCCGAGGGGGTTGAGCTCCTACGAGCAGTACTTC

size: .
J: TRBJ2-7
D: TRBD2
V: TRBV7-2
CDR3: CASSLGTSGIYEQYF
DNA: TGTGCCAGCAGCTTAGGGACTAGCGGGATCTACGAGCAGTACTTC

size: .
J: TRBJ1-1
D: .
V: TRBV19
CDR3: CASGGSRTEAFF
DNA: TGTGCCAGTGGGGGGTCAAGGACTGAAGCTTTCTTT

size: .
J: TRBJ1-5
D: .
V: TRBV19
CDR3: CASSIAGAQPQHF
DNA: TGTGCCAGTAGTATTGCAGGGGCTCAGCCCCAGCATTTT

size: once
J: TRBJ1-2
D: TRBD1
V: TRBV28
CDR3: CASSNGQGPYGYTF
DNA: TGTGCCAGCAGCAACGGACAGGGTCCCTATGGCTACACCTTC

size: once
J: TRBJ2-1
D: TRBD2
V: TRBV3-1/TRBV3-2
CDR3: CASNHAGVNEQFF
DNA: TGTGCCAGCAACCATGCGGGAGTCAATGAGCAGTTCTTC

size: .
J: TRBJ1-1
D: TRBD1
V: TRBV5-1
CDR3: CASSLGQGPEAFF
DNA: TGCGCCAGCAGCTTGGGACAGGGACCTGAAGCTTTCTTT

size: .
J: TRBJ2-3
D: .
V: TRBV9
CDR3: CASSVQVGPTDTQYF
DNA: TGTGCCAGCAGCGTCCAGGTGGGCCCCACAGATACGCAGTATTTT

size: once
J: TRBJ2-1
D: TRBD2
V: TRBV11-2
CDR3: CASSPAGRIREQFF
DNA: TGTGCCAGCAGCCCAGCCGGGAGGATCCGGGAGCAGTTCTTC

size: .
J: TRBJ2-3
D: .
V: TRBV27
CDR3: CASSGGLKRRSTDTQYF
DNA: TGTGCCAGCAGTGGCGGACTAAAGCGAAGAAGCACAGATACGCAGTATTTT

size: .
J: TRBJ2-1
D: TRBD2
V: TRBV7-2
CDR3: CASSSGLAGLNEQFF
DNA: TGTGCCAGCAGCTCGGGACTAGCGGGGCTCAATGAGCAGTTCTTC

size: once
J: TRBJ2-2
D: .
V: TRBV27
CDR3: CASSFWVNTGELFF
DNA: TGTGCCAGCAGTTTTTGGGTGAACACCGGGGAGCTGTTTTTT

size: .
J: TRBJ2-5
D: .
V: TRBV24-1
CDR3: CATSDLGQGGGETQYF
DNA: TGTGCCACCAGTGATTTGGGGCAGGGAGGGGGAGAGACCCAGTACTTC

size: .
J: TRBJ1-1
D: .
V: TRBV18
CDR3: CASSPLQGEAFF
DNA: TGTGCCAGCTCACCGTTACAGGGTGAAGCTTTCTTT

size: .
J: TRBJ1-1
D: .
V: TRBV28
CDR3: CASSPGSAPLNTEAFF
DNA: TGTGCCAGCAGTCCCGGGTCGGCCCCACTGAACACTGAAGCTTTCTTT

size: .
J: TRBJ2-7
D: TRBD1
V: TRBV3-1/TRBV3-2
CDR3: CASSPTDRASYEQYF
DNA: TGTGCCAGCAGCCCAACTGACAGGGCCAGCTACGAGCAGTACTTC

size: .
J: TRBJ1-5
D: TRBD1
V: TRBV19
CDR3: CASAGQQGNQPQHF
DNA: TGTGCCAGCGCGGGACAGCAAGGGAATCAGCCCCAGCATTTT

size: .
J: TRBJ2-1
D: .
V: TRBV19
CDR3: CASSLGLYNEQFF
DNA: TGTGCCAGTTCCCTGGGACTTTACAATGAGCAGTTCTTC

size: .
J: TRBJ2-3
D: TRBD2
V: TRBV19
CDR3: CASSKREGTDTQYF
DNA: TGTGCCAGTAGTAAGCGGGAAGGCACAGATACGCAGTATTTT

size: .
J: TRBJ2-1
D: TRBD2
V: TRBV7-8
CDR3: CASSLGTSGTGEQFF
DNA: TGTGCCAGCAGCTTAGGGACTAGCGGGACGGGAGAGCAGTTCTTC

size: .
J: TRBJ2-1
D: TRBD2
V: TRBV28
CDR3: CASSLPAGDDEQFF
DNA: TGTGCCAGCAGTTTGCCAGCGGGAGATGATGAGCAGTTCTTC

size: .
J: TRBJ1-1
D: .
V: TRBV7-2
CDR3: CASSFGWNTEAFF
DNA: TGTGCCAGCAGCTTCGGGTGGAACACTGAAGCTTTCTTT

size: .
J: TRBJ2-2
D: .
V: TRBV18
CDR3: CASSPNTGELFF
DNA: TGTGCCAGCTCACCGAACACCGGGGAGCTGTTTTTT

size: .
J: TRBJ1-1
D: TRBD1
V: TRBV18
CDR3: CASSPDRAVEAFF
DNA: TGTGCCAGCTCTCCCGACAGGGCGGTTGAAGCTTTCTTT

size: .
J: TRBJ1-1
D: .
V: TRBV18
CDR3: CASSPMLGNTEAFF
DNA: TGTGCCAGCTCACCCATGTTAGGGAACACTGAAGCTTTCTTT

size: .
J: TRBJ2-1
D: TRBD2
V: TRBV7-6
CDR3: CATSGSSYNEQFF
DNA: TGTGCCACTAGCGGGAGCTCCTACAATGAGCAGTTCTTC

size: .
J: TRBJ2-5
D: .
V: TRBV7-9
CDR3: CASSTGYETQYF
DNA: TGTGCCAGCAGTACTGGATACGAGACCCAGTACTTC

size: .
J: TRBJ1-1
D: TRBD1
V: TRBV18
CDR3: CASSPAGTGNTEAFF
DNA: TGTGCCAGCTCACCGGCCGGGACAGGAAACACTGAAGCTTTCTTT

size: .
J: TRBJ1-4
D: .
V: TRBV10-3
CDR3: CAISARGADEKLFF
DNA: TGTGCCATCAGTGCACGGGGGGCCGATGAAAAACTGTTTTTT